Below are 13 T cell receptor beta chains sequenced from a single sample in a study of lymphopenia after photon versus proton radiotherapy. Using immunoSEQ multiplex PCR, the repertoire was profiled, and TCRdb retains in-frame clones only, with some absent. The data show 50,000 or so clones, more than 90% seen once. The specimen was peripheral blood, collected from a patient treated with photon-based radiotherapy. Receptor source: a woman aged 40 to 50 with cholangiocarcinoma.

This chain joins TRBV2 and TRBJ2-6; D perhaps matches TRBD1 (5 bases). Trimming cost V 9 bases and J 2 bases, with 8 bases left between them. CDR3 length equals 13 residues. Germline CDR1 SNHLY, CDR2 FYNNEI. In nucleotides, the CDR3 is TGTGCCAGAGGGGATGCTGGGGCCAACGTCCTGACTTTC. Residues: CARGDAGANVLTF.

About this clone: Other DNA sequences within the sample encode an identical CDR3. V is TRBV9 and J is TRBJ2-3, with D perhaps TRBD2 (6 bases). The CDR3 totals 18 residues. V lost 3 bases to trimming and J lost 2 bases, with 22 bases between them. The germline gives CDR1 SGDLS, CDR2 YYNGEE. DNA for the CDR3: TGTGCCAGCAGCGAGGGGACTGGCGGCCACCCCCCCACAGATACGCAGTATTTT. Protein sequence: CASSEGTGGHPPTDTQYF. The entire variable domain, with the rest obtained from reference TRBV9 and TRBJ2-3, is as follows: DSGVTQTPKHLITATGQRVTLRCSPRSGDLSVYWYQQSLDQGLQFLIQYYNGEERAKGNILERFSAQQFPDLHSELNLSSLELGDSALYFCASSEGTGGHPPTDTQYFGPGTRLTVL.

The V gene is TRBV25-1, the J gene TRBJ2-5; no reliable D call. Germline V gene data show CDR1 as MGHDK and CDR2 as SYGVNS. This CDR3 has 14 residues. V lost 1 base and J 5 bases, leaving 11 bases between the germline ends. CDR3 bases: TGTGCCAGCAGTGAATCAGCCCGTAGCGAGACCCAGTACTTC. This gives the protein CASSESARSETQYF.

The J gene is TRBJ1-1, the V gene TRBV30; tentatively, D is TRBD1 (6 bases). Germline V gene sequence: CDR1 GTSNPN, CDR2 SVGIG (reference sequence). V was clipped by 6 bases and J by 1 base, with 18 bases between them. This CDR3 spans 15 amino acids. This CDR3 reads CACFEAGHWNTEAFF. In DNA form, the CDR3 reads TGTGCCTGTTTCGAGGCGGGACACTGGAACACTGAAGCTTTCTTT.

This rearrangement joins TRBV15 to TRBJ2-1; perhaps TRBD2 as D (6 bases). The CDR3 totals 15 residues. Germline assignment: CDR1 LNHNV and CDR2 YYDKDF (reference sequence). V was pared by 4 bases and J by 0 bases, with 10 bases between. CDR3 sequence reads: CATSKGGSSYNEQFF. The CDR3 DNA reads as TGTGCCACCAGCAAGGGAGGCAGCTCCTACAATGAGCAGTTCTTC.

This chain links TRBV18 with TRBJ2-2; no clear D. The CDR3 runs 14 residues. V was pared by 5 bases and J by 0 bases, with 7 bases between. CDR1 KGHSH and CDR2 LQKENI come from the germline V gene. This chain's CDR3 is CASSTAANTGELFF. The DNA of the CDR3 is TGTGCCAGCTCAACCGCCGCGAACACCGGGGAGCTGTTTTTT.

The chain combines TRBV19 with TRBJ2-1; 8 nucleotides line up with TRBD2. The CDR3 totals 17 residues. J gave up 3 bases and V 0 bases, and 7 bases lay outside the gene matches. Germline V gene lookup returns CDR1 LNHDA and CDR2 SQIVND (reference sequence). CDR3 in amino acids: CASSIEGRGVGYNEQFF. The CDR3 DNA sequence: TGTGCCAGTAGTATAGAGGGGCGGGGGGTTGGCTACAATGAGCAGTTCTTC.

The chain combines TRBV7-8 with TRBJ2-7; weak D call: TRBD2 (5 bases). Trimming removed 1 base from V and 3 bases from J, with 13 bases in between. Germline assignment: CDR1 SGHVS and CDR2 FQNEAQ. This CDR3 contains 15 residues. CDR3 coding DNA: TGTGCCAGCAGCTTAGACGGGGTGGAAGGCTACGAGCAGTACTTC. This encodes CASSLDGVEGYEQYF.

The gene calls are TRBV5-1 and TRBJ1-1; maybe TRBD1 (6 bases). Germline values: CDR1 SGHRS, CDR2 YFSETQ. The CDR3 loop spans 16 amino acids. V lost 1 base to trimming and J lost 0 bases, with 13 bases between them. CDR3 sequence reads: CASSLSPGTLNTEAFF. CDR3 DNA sequence: TGCGCCAGCAGCTTGAGTCCCGGGACACTGAACACTGAAGCTTTCTTT.

V is TRBV5-8 and J is TRBJ1-6; TRBD1 agrees at 11 bases. Germline trimming cut 4 bases from V and 11 bases from J; bases unmatched to any gene: 14. The CDR3 is 17 amino acids. Per germline, CDR1 SGHTS and CDR2 YDEGEE. The DNA for the CDR3 is TGTGCCAGCAGCCGACCGGGACAGGGGGGTCTGAGGACACCCCTCCACTTT. It specifies CASSRPGQGGLRTPLHF.

The chain employs TRBV7-6 and TRBJ1-2; D gene unclear. V lost 2 bases to trimming and J lost 6 bases, with 10 bases between them. Germline CDR1 and CDR2: SGHVS and FNYEAQ. The CDR3 consists of 13 residues. For the CDR3, the DNA is TGTGCCAGCAGCTTAAACGGAGTGGATGGCTACACCTTC. Translating gives CASSLNGVDGYTF.

This rearrangement joins TRBV5-6 to TRBJ2-7; TRBD2 aligns across 9 bases. The CDR3 is 15 amino acids. CDR1 is SGHDT, CDR2 YYEEEE, per germline. Trimming cost V 2 bases and J 2 bases; bases outside gene matches: 5. The CDR3 reads CASSLRSSGAYEQYF. CDR3 DNA sequence: TGTGCCAGCAGCTTAAGGTCTAGCGGGGCCTACGAGCAGTACTTC.

V gene TRBV11-2 combines with J gene TRBJ2-7; the D gene is possibly TRBD1 (7 bases). Germline V gene data show CDR1 as SGHAT and CDR2 as FQNNGV. This CDR3 contains 13 residues. V gave up 5 bases and J gave up 4 bases, with 12 bases separating them. CDR3 in amino acids: CASSEEGQYEQYF. In nucleotides, the CDR3 is TGTGCCAGCAGCGAGGAGGGACAGTACGAGCAGTACTTC.